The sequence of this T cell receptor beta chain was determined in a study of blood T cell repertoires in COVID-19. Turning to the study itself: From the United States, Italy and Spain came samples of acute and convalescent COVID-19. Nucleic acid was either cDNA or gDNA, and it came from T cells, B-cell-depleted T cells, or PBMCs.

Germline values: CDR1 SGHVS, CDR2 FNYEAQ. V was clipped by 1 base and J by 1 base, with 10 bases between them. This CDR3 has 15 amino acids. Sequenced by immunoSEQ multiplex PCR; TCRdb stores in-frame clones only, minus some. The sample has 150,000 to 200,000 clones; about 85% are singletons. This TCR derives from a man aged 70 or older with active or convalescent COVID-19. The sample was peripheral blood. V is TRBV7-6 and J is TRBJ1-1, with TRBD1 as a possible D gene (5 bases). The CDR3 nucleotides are TGTGCCAGCAGCTTAGGTCCAGGACAGAACACTGAAGCTTTCTTT. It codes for CASSLGPGQNTEAFF.